These T cell receptor beta chains were read from a single sample in a study of cytomegalovirus exposure and HLA in healthy donors. Method: immunoSEQ multiplex PCR; TCRdb's copy keeps in-frame clones and lacks some. The sample gives some 120,000 clones, about 76% of which show up once; 2.2% is in the top ten. Sequencing input: PBMCs. The receptor source for this set is a woman aged 40-49 years in good health and CMV-seronegative. CDR3s include the opening cysteine and the closing phenylalanine or tryptophan. The order of the fields is J gene, D gene, clone size, CDR3 length, V gene, CDR3 DNA, CDR3 protein. A D gene is named only where the DNA matches it firmly. Clone size, where shown, is once, few, many, or a class for clones that have expanded.

J: TRBJ2-6
D: NA
size: NA
length: 17
V: TRBV27
DNA: TGTGCCAGCAGTTTGTTTGCCCGTACTTCTGGGGCCAACGTCCTGACTTTC
CDR3: CASSLFARTSGANVLTF

J: TRBJ2-1
D: TRBD1
size: once
length: 15
V: TRBV5-6
DNA: TGTGCCAGCAGCTTGGGGACAGGGAGCTGGCATGAGCAGTTCTTC
CDR3: CASSLGTGSWHEQFF

J: TRBJ2-1
D: NA
size: few
length: 14
V: TRBV28
DNA: TGTGCCAGCAGTTTACCGGGAACCTACAATGAGCAGTTCTTC
CDR3: CASSLPGTYNEQFF

J: TRBJ2-6
D: NA
size: once
length: 17
V: TRBV5-1
DNA: TGCGCCAGCAGCCCCGGAGGATCAACTCCGGGGGCCAACGTCCTGACTTTC
CDR3: CASSPGGSTPGANVLTF

J: TRBJ1-2
D: NA
size: NA
length: 14
V: TRBV6-4
DNA: TGTGCCAGCGATGGCGGTCAGGGGACCTATGGCTACACCTTC
CDR3: CASDGGQGTYGYTF

J: TRBJ2-1
D: NA
size: NA
length: 13
V: TRBV5-1
DNA: TGCGCCAGCAGCTTGGGCGCGTACAATGAGCAGTTCTTC
CDR3: CASSLGAYNEQFF

J: TRBJ2-7
D: NA
size: NA
length: 15
V: TRBV19
DNA: TGTGCCAGTAGTCAGACGCTGTTAGGGGCCTACGAGCAGTACTTC
CDR3: CASSQTLLGAYEQYF

J: TRBJ2-7
D: TRBD1
size: NA
length: 14
V: TRBV7-2
DNA: TGTGCCAGCAGCTCAAAGGGACAGGCCTACGAGCAGTACTTC
CDR3: CASSSKGQAYEQYF

J: TRBJ1-1
D: NA
size: NA
length: 15
V: TRBV6-5
DNA: TGTGCCAGCAGTTACGGGCAGGCCGGTGGCACTGAAGCTTTCTTT
CDR3: CASSYGQAGGTEAFF

J: TRBJ1-1
D: TRBD1
size: NA
length: 14
V: TRBV2
DNA: TGTGCCAGCAGTGTAGGTCAGGGGGTGGCTGAAGCTTTCTTT
CDR3: CASSVGQGVAEAFF

J: TRBJ2-3
D: TRBD1
size: NA
length: 16
V: TRBV4-3
DNA: TGCGCCAGCAGCCAAGATCGACAGGGACCCACAGATACGCAGTATTTT
CDR3: CASSQDRQGPTDTQYF

J: TRBJ2-5
D: TRBD2
size: NA
length: 16
V: TRBV10-3
DNA: TGTGCCATCAGTGAGTCGAGGACTAGCGGAGAAGAGACCCAGTACTTC
CDR3: CAISESRTSGEETQYF

J: TRBJ2-5
D: NA
size: NA
length: 16
V: TRBV7-9
DNA: TGTGCCAGCGGCTATCGTGGCGGGGGCGCGGGAGAGACCCAGTACTTC
CDR3: CASGYRGGGAGETQYF

J: TRBJ2-2
D: TRBD1
size: NA
length: 14
V: TRBV7-3
DNA: TGTGCCAGCAGGAGGACAGGGGGGGCCGGGGAGCTGTTTTTT
CDR3: CASRRTGGAGELFF

J: TRBJ2-5
D: TRBD2
size: NA
length: 17
V: TRBV9
DNA: TGTGCCAGCGCGACCGGGACTAGCGGGGGGGCGGGAGAGACCCAGTACTTC
CDR3: CASATGTSGGAGETQYF

J: TRBJ1-1
D: TRBD1
size: NA
length: 15
V: TRBV7-9
DNA: TGTGCCAGCAGCCCCGGGACAGGGGGCTACACTGAAGCTTTCTTT
CDR3: CASSPGTGGYTEAFF

J: TRBJ1-6
D: NA
size: NA
length: 15
V: TRBV11-2
DNA: TGTGCCAGCAGCTTACGGGAGGGTAGTAATTCACCCCTCCACTTT
CDR3: CASSLREGSNSPLHF

J: TRBJ1-2
D: NA
size: once
length: 12
V: TRBV7-9
DNA: TGTGCCAGCAGCCGATCCTCCGGTGGCTACACCTTC
CDR3: CASSRSSGGYTF

J: TRBJ2-1
D: TRBD2
size: NA
length: 18
V: TRBV4-1
DNA: TGCGCCAGCAGCCAAGAGGGGGGACTAGCGGGCAAATACAATGAGCAGTTCTTC
CDR3: CASSQEGGLAGKYNEQFF

J: TRBJ2-3
D: NA
size: NA
length: 13
V: TRBV18
DNA: TGTGCCAGCTCACCTCCGGGGACAGATACGCAGTATTTT
CDR3: CASSPPGTDTQYF

J: TRBJ2-1
D: TRBD2
size: NA
length: 16
V: TRBV5-1
DNA: TGCGCCAGCAGCAGACCCGGGACTAGCACTTTCAATGAGCAGTTCTTC
CDR3: CASSRPGTSTFNEQFF

J: TRBJ1-1
D: TRBD1
size: NA
length: 17
V: TRBV7-9
DNA: TGTGCCAGCAGCTTAGGACAGGGGGCTGGGAGGAACACTGAAGCTTTCTTT
CDR3: CASSLGQGAGRNTEAFF

J: TRBJ2-1
D: NA
size: few
length: 15
V: TRBV14
DNA: TGTGCCAGCAGCCAAGGAAAGAGCTCCTACAATGAGCAGTTCTTC
CDR3: CASSQGKSSYNEQFF

J: TRBJ1-6
D: NA
size: NA
length: 14
V: TRBV4-1
DNA: TGCGCCAGCAGCCGCGGACTTGTAGATTCACCCCTCCACTTT
CDR3: CASSRGLVDSPLHF

J: TRBJ2-7
D: TRBD2
size: many
length: 15
V: TRBV4-2
DNA: TGTGCCAGCAGCCAAGAAACTAGCGGGGCCTACGAGCAGTACTTC
CDR3: CASSQETSGAYEQYF

J: TRBJ2-1
D: TRBD2
size: NA
length: 15
V: TRBV5-1
DNA: TGCGCCAGCAGCTTGACTAGCGGTGAATACAATGAGCAGTTCTTC
CDR3: CASSLTSGEYNEQFF

J: TRBJ2-1
D: TRBD2
size: once
length: 16
V: TRBV19
DNA: TGTGCCAGTAGTATTTATTCTAGCGGGAGTGGCAATGAGCAGTTCTTC
CDR3: CASSIYSSGSGNEQFF

J: TRBJ1-4
D: TRBD1
size: NA
length: 14
V: TRBV10-3
DNA: TGTGCCATCAGTGAGGGACAGGGGGGTGAAAAACTGTTTTTT
CDR3: CAISEGQGGEKLFF

J: TRBJ1-3
D: NA
size: NA
length: 15
V: TRBV7-9
DNA: TGTGCCAGCAGCTTACCGGGGAAGGATGGAAACACCATATATTTT
CDR3: CASSLPGKDGNTIYF

J: TRBJ1-1
D: NA
size: once
length: 13
V: TRBV6-4
DNA: TGTGCCAGCAGTGAGAGGGCGGACAGTGAAGCTTTCTTT
CDR3: CASSERADSEAFF

J: TRBJ2-7
D: NA
size: NA
length: 17
V: TRBV28
DNA: TGTGCCAGCAGTTCCCCCGAGCGACGGACTGGGGCCTACGAGCAGTACTTC
CDR3: CASSSPERRTGAYEQYF

J: TRBJ2-7
D: NA
size: NA
length: 15
V: TRBV19
DNA: TGTGCCAGTAGTCCACCCTCCGGAGAGGCCTACGAGCAGTACTTC
CDR3: CASSPPSGEAYEQYF

J: TRBJ2-2
D: NA
size: once
length: 15
V: TRBV27
DNA: TGTGCCAGCAGGTGGGGGCAGGCGAACACCGGGGAGCTGTTTTTT
CDR3: CASRWGQANTGELFF

J: TRBJ2-3
D: NA
size: NA
length: 17
V: TRBV28
DNA: TGTGCCAGCAGTACCCGGACAGTTCAATTCGTGGCAGATACGCAGTATTTT
CDR3: CASSTRTVQFVADTQYF

J: TRBJ1-1
D: NA
size: NA
length: 16
V: TRBV6-1
DNA: TGTGCCAGCAGTGAAGAGGGAGGAAGGGGCCCCACTGAAGCTTTCTTT
CDR3: CASSEEGGRGPTEAFF

J: TRBJ1-2
D: TRBD1
size: NA
length: 16
V: TRBV7-9
DNA: TGTGCCAGCAGCTCCCCCCGGACAGGGAGGAGACATGGCTACACCTTC
CDR3: CASSSPRTGRRHGYTF

J: TRBJ2-7
D: TRBD1
size: NA
length: 15
V: TRBV18
DNA: TGTGCCAGCTCACCCGGACAGGGCCCACTGAGGGAGCAGTACTTC
CDR3: CASSPGQGPLREQYF

J: TRBJ2-7
D: TRBD1
size: once
length: 16
V: TRBV27
DNA: TGTGCCAGCAGTTTATGGACAGGGACAGTCTCCTACGAGCAGTACTTC
CDR3: CASSLWTGTVSYEQYF

J: TRBJ2-3
D: NA
size: NA
length: 13
V: TRBV7-3
DNA: TGTGCCAGCAGCTCGGGAGATGGAGATACGCAGTATTTT
CDR3: CASSSGDGDTQYF

J: TRBJ2-7
D: TRBD2
size: NA
length: 14
V: TRBV27
DNA: TGTGCCAGCACCTCGGGAGGGAGGGTATCCGAGCAGTACTTC
CDR3: CASTSGGRVSEQYF

J: TRBJ1-5
D: NA
size: NA
length: 14
V: TRBV7-2
DNA: TGTGCCAGCAGCCGGGCGGCGGGGCATCAGCCCCAGCATTTT
CDR3: CASSRAAGHQPQHF

J: TRBJ1-1
D: NA
size: NA
length: 12
V: TRBV30
DNA: TGTGCCTGGAGTGTACTTGGGAGTGAAGCTTTCTTT
CDR3: CAWSVLGSEAFF

J: TRBJ2-3
D: TRBD2
size: NA
length: 17
V: TRBV5-1
DNA: TGCGCCAGCAGCTTGAGGAGCGGGGGGACTAGCACAGATACGCAGTATTTT
CDR3: CASSLRSGGTSTDTQYF